This passage covers 32 T cell receptor beta chains from one sample sequenced in a study of shared clonotypes between healthy human individuals. This table comes from immunoSEQ multiplex PCR, and its TCRdb copy is limited to in-frame clones, with some not included. This sample has some 2.1 million clones, with over 85% found just once. CD45RO-negative cells were positively selected for CCR7, leaving out terminally differentiated effector memory CD45RA+ cells. Sequenced sample: naive CD8+ T cells sorted from blood. All receptors derive from a man between 18 and 35 years old in good health.

The gene calls are TRBV11-2 and TRBJ2-5; tentative D call: TRBD2 (5 bases). This CDR3 is built from 13 residues. V lost 1 base and J lost 4, with 7 bases in between. Germline V gene data show CDR1 as SGHAT and CDR2 as FQNNGV. In DNA, the CDR3 is TGTGCCAGCAGCTTAGTAGAGGGAGAGACCCAGTACTTC. This gives the protein CASSLVEGETQYF. The complete variable domain, with remaining parts taken from reference TRBV11-2 and TRBJ2-5, reads EAGVAQSPRYKIIEKRQSVAFWCNPISGHATLYWYQQILGQGPKLLIQFQNNGVVDDSQLPKDRFSAERLKGVDSTLKIQPAKLEDSAVYLCASSLVEGETQYFGPGTRLLVL.

V gene TRBV7-2 combines with J gene TRBJ2-7; perhaps TRBD2 as D (7 bases). CDR1 and CDR2 from the germline V gene are SGHTA and FQGNSA. V lost 5 bases, J lost 2 bases, and 13 bases lay in between. The CDR3 loop spans 14 amino acids. The CDR3 reads CASSQFGGPYEQYF. In DNA, the CDR3 is TGTGCCAGCAGCCAGTTCGGGGGGCCCTACGAGCAGTACTTC.

The chain uses TRBV7-2 and TRBJ2-2; TRBD1 aligns across 8 bases. V shed 3 bases and J 0 bases; nucleotides not matched to a gene: 9. The V gene's germline CDR1 is SGHTA and CDR2 FQGNSA. This CDR3 has 18 residues. CDR3 region: CASSFVRGRLTNTGELFF. The DNA for the CDR3 is TGTGCCAGCAGCTTTGTCAGGGGGCGACTTACGAACACCGGGGAGCTGTTTTTT.

This clone was detected only once. The V and J genes are TRBV12-2 and TRBJ1-2; no check of the table's D call, TRBD1, against the DNA was made. TRBV12-2 is given as a pseudogene. CDR3 length: 16 amino acids. CDR3 sequence reads: CASRLARQGDNYGYTF. CDR3 in DNA: TGTGCAAGTCGCTTAGCGAGACAGGGGGATAACTATGGCTACACCTTC.

The chain uses TRBV14 and TRBJ1-4; a weak D match, TRBD1 (6 bases). The CDR3 is 16 residues long. V was trimmed by 6 bases and J by 5 bases, leaving 19 bases between them. The germline V gene has CDR1 SGHDN and CDR2 FVKESK. CDR3 residues: CASRGGPDSPNEKLFF. The DNA for the CDR3 is TGTGCCAGCAGGGGGGGGCCGGACAGCCCGAATGAAAAACTGTTTTTT.

The chain uses TRBV5-4 and TRBJ1-2; D is ambiguous. Germline V CDR1 and CDR2: SGHNT, YYREEE (reference sequence). The CDR3 extends over 12 amino acids. Trimming stripped 4 bases from V and 5 bases from J, with 9 bases between. CDR3 coding DNA: TGTGCCAGCAGCGACGACACTTATGGCTACACCTTC. It codes for CASSDDTYGYTF.

This clone was counted once. This chain connects TRBV5-4 to TRBJ2-3; 8 bases are shared with TRBD2. Germline loops: CDR1 SGHNT, CDR2 YYREEE (reference sequence). This CDR3 is built from 15 residues. With 0 bases clipped from V and 6 bases from J, the junction kept 6 bases outside the gene matches. CDR3: CASSLGSGGSDTQYF. The CDR3 DNA sequence: TGTGCCAGCAGCTTGGGATCGGGAGGGTCCGATACGCAGTATTTT.

The chain links TRBV15 to TRBJ2-1, with TRBD2 matching over 8 bases. Trimming cost V 3 bases and J 5 bases; bases outside gene matches: 15. The CDR3 has 18 amino acids. CDR1 LNHNV and CDR2 YYDKDF come from the germline V gene (reference sequence). The CDR3 here is CATSRPRAGVRWNNEQFF. CDR3 bases: TGTGCCACCAGCAGGCCGCGAGCGGGAGTGCGGTGGAACAATGAGCAGTTCTTC.

V and J are TRBV27 and TRBJ2-3; D not certain. Deletions cut 6 bases from V and 3 bases from J, with 13 bases between. The CDR3 is 14 residues long. Germline values: CDR1 MNHEY, CDR2 SMNVEV (reference sequence). CDR3 sequence (DNA): TGTGCCAGCAGACTAACCGCACCGACAGATACGCAGTATTTT. Translating gives CASRLTAPTDTQYF.

The rearrangement uses TRBV19 and TRBJ2-3; 7 bases line up with TRBD2. The germline gives CDR1 LNHDA, CDR2 SQIVND (reference sequence). This CDR3 contains 15 residues. The trim removed 1 base at V and 4 bases at J, leaving 5 bases unmatched. Here the CDR3 reads CASSIGEGNADTQYF. The CDR3 DNA reads TGTGCCAGTAGTATAGGGGAGGGGAACGCAGATACGCAGTATTTT.

V gene TRBV6-5 combines with J gene TRBJ2-4, with 7 nucleotides matching TRBD1. CDR3 size: 11 residues. With 8 bases clipped from V and 14 bases from J, the junction kept 9 bases outside the gene matches. CDR1 is MNHEY and CDR2 is SVGAGI in the germline V gene. The CDR3 sequence is CASGFQGQEYF. In DNA, the CDR3 is TGTGCCAGCGGCTTCCAAGGACAGGAGTACTTC.

V gene TRBV19 combines with J gene TRBJ2-2; D not resolved. Germline CDR1 reads LNHDA; CDR2 reads SQIVND (reference sequence). The CDR3 runs to 14 residues. Trimming removed 3 bases at V and 5 bases at J, with 10 bases between. The CDR3 region is CASSILAATGELFF. In nucleotides, the CDR3 is TGTGCCAGTAGTATCTTGGCGGCGACCGGGGAGCTGTTTTTT.

Note on this clone: The same CDR3 also results from other DNA sequences found in this sample. This chain joins TRBV7-9 and TRBJ2-5; 7 positions agree with TRBD2. Losses at the gene ends were 3 bases for V and 5 bases for J; bases not matched to a gene: 6. This CDR3 has 14 residues. CDR1 is SEHNR, CDR2 FQNEAQ, per germline (reference sequence). In nucleotides, the CDR3 is TGTGCCAGCAGCTTTCCCGGGGGGAAGGAGACCCAGTACTTC. Translation gives CASSFPGGKETQYF.

The V gene is TRBV7-9, the J gene TRBJ1-1, with 7 bases that match TRBD1. This CDR3 spans 14 amino acids. V shed 5 bases, J shed 1 base, and the junction held 4 bases outside the gene matches. Germline V gives CDR1 SEHNR, CDR2 FQNEAQ (reference sequence). The CDR3 DNA reads TGTGCCAGCAGCCCAGGGGGTCAGAACACTGAAGCTTTCTTT. This encodes CASSPGGQNTEAFF.

The V call is TRBV29-1, the J call TRBJ2-6; no clear D. Trimming stripped 1 base from V and 0 bases from J, with 10 bases between. This CDR3 contains 16 residues. Germline-derived CDR1 and CDR2 are SQVTM and ANQGSEA. This CDR3 reads CSVEAYSGSGANVLTF. CDR3 sequence (DNA): TGCAGCGTTGAAGCCTACTCAGGCTCTGGGGCCAACGTCCTGACTTTC.

This chain links TRBV6-1 with TRBJ2-3; D gene unclear. This CDR3 is built from 13 residues. Trimming shortened V by 0 bases and J by 10 bases, and 11 bases separated the two germline ends. The germline V gene has CDR1 MNHNS and CDR2 SASEGT. CDR3 sequence (DNA): TGTGCCAGCAGTGAAGCGAGGTGGGGTGCGCAGTATTTT. It encodes CASSEARWGAQYF.

As regards this clone: The sample holds other DNA sequences that translate to the same CDR3. The chain couples TRBV4-3 to TRBJ2-5; either TRBD1 or TRBD2 may supply D (5 bases each). The CDR3 sequence is 14 residues long. Germline CDR1 LGHNA, CDR2 YSLEER. V lost 0 bases, J lost 2 bases, and 7 bases lay in between. The CDR3 DNA is TGCGCCAGCAGCCAAGATTGGGGGCAAGAGACCCAGTACTTC. Translating it yields CASSQDWGQETQYF.

The chain carries TRBV28 and TRBJ1-2; 7 bases are shared with TRBD1. The CDR3 sequence is 14 residues long. Per germline, CDR1 MDHEN and CDR2 SYDVKM. The V and J ends lost 5 bases and 5 bases, in that order; junction bases with no gene match: 8. The CDR3 loop is CASSPAGQKYGYTF. CDR3 DNA: TGTGCCAGCAGTCCCGCGGGACAGAAGTATGGCTACACCTTC.

This clone has a single count. This chain uses TRBV10-3 with TRBJ1-2, with D perhaps TRBD1 (5 bases). CDR1 ENHRY and CDR2 SYGVKD come from the germline V gene. Deletions cut 0 bases from V and 4 bases from J, with 12 bases between. There are 15 residues in the CDR3. The CDR3: CAISESWGSSYGYTF. The CDR3, as DNA: TGTGCCATCAGTGAGTCTTGGGGCAGCTCCTATGGCTACACCTTC.

This clone has only one observation. V is TRBV6-5 and J is TRBJ1-3, with D tentatively TRBD1 (5 bases). Trimming pared 6 bases from V and 0 bases from J, leaving 12 bases between. Germline V gene data show CDR1 as MNHEY and CDR2 as SVGAGI. This CDR3 contains 15 residues. CDR3 residues: CASSYRLFSGNTIYF. In DNA, the CDR3 is TGTGCCAGCAGCTACAGGCTGTTCTCTGGAAACACCATATATTTT.

This chain joins TRBV28 and TRBJ2-3, with TRBD2 matching 10 bases. The CDR3 totals 14 residues. CDR1 MDHEN and CDR2 SYDVKM come from the germline V gene. Trimming took 8 bases from V and 5 from J; bases not matched to a gene: 7. In DNA form, the CDR3 reads TGTGCCAGCGCTCTTAGCGGGGGGCTAGATACGCAGTATTTT. This codes for CASALSGGLDTQYF. The whole variable domain, filled in from reference TRBV28 and TRBJ2-3, reads DVKVTQSSRYLVKRTGEKVFLECVQDMDHENMFWYRQDPGLGLRLIYFSYDVKMKEKGDIPEGYSVSREKKERFSLILESASTNQTSMYLCASALSGGLDTQYFGPGTRLTVL.

V is TRBV7-3 and J is TRBJ2-2; D may match TRBD1 or TRBD2 (5 bases each). V lost 6 bases, J lost 5 bases, and 16 bases lay in between. Germline assignment: CDR1 SGHTA and CDR2 FQGTGA. CDR3 length: 15 residues. CDR3 protein: CASSSTGTPTGELFF. In nucleotides, the CDR3 is TGTGCCAGCAGTTCCACCGGGACCCCAACCGGGGAGCTGTTTTTT.

The chain joins TRBV28 to TRBJ2-3; TRBD1 agrees at 7 bases. J was trimmed by 2 bases and V by 6 bases; bases with no gene match: 14. The CDR3 is made up of 17 amino acids. Looked up from germline, CDR1 is MDHEN and CDR2 is SYDVKM. The CDR3 spells CASRPSNGEGATDTQYF. In nucleotides, the CDR3 is TGTGCCAGCAGGCCGTCGAACGGCGAGGGGGCCACAGATACGCAGTATTTT.

The gene calls are TRBV5-8 and TRBJ2-7, with TRBD1 matching over 12 bases. With V trimmed by 4 bases and J by 4 bases, 3 bases remained unmatched. This CDR3 has 14 residues. Germline V gives CDR1 SGHTS, CDR2 YDEGEE. In DNA, the CDR3 is TGTGCCAGCAGCCAGGGACAGGGGGCGTACGAGCAGTACTTC. It yields the protein CASSQGQGAYEQYF.

The rearrangement links TRBV6-5 to TRBJ2-1, with D hard to call. CDR3 length: 12 amino acids. CDR1 is MNHEY, CDR2 SVGAGI, per germline. With 2 bases removed from V and 10 bases from J, the gap between germline ends came to 9 bases. CDR3 sequence: CASSYGPGEQFF. CDR3 nucleotide sequence: TGTGCCAGCAGTTACGGGCCCGGGGAGCAGTTCTTC.

The rearrangement joins TRBV28 to TRBJ2-7, with unresolved D. Deletions cut 6 bases from V and 1 base from J, with 13 bases between. CDR1 is MDHEN, CDR2 SYDVKM, per germline. The CDR3 length is 14 residues. The CDR3 nucleotides are TGTGCCAGCAGAGCAGTGGTGGGATCCTACGAGCAGTACTTC. Translation gives CASRAVVGSYEQYF.

The chain uses TRBV7-9 and TRBJ2-1; D not resolved. Trimming cost V 2 bases and J 4 bases, with 12 bases left between them. In germline, CDR1 is SEHNR, CDR2 FQNEAQ (reference sequence). The CDR3 is 15 amino acids. CDR3 amino acids: CASSLSGTKYNEQFF. In DNA, the CDR3 is TGTGCCAGCAGCTTATCGGGCACCAAGTACAATGAGCAGTTCTTC.

The chain is built from TRBV27 and TRBJ2-7, with 7 bases that match TRBD2. The V segment lost 4 bases and the J segment 5 bases; nucleotides outside the gene matches: 2. Germline CDR1 and CDR2: MNHEY and SMNVEV (reference sequence). This CDR3 comprises 12 residues. The CDR3 DNA reads TGTGCCAGCAGTTGGGGAGGGGACGAGCAGTACTTC. Residues: CASSWGGDEQYF.

The V and J genes are TRBV29-1 and TRBJ2-6; the D is unclear. Per germline, CDR1 SQVTM and CDR2 ANQGSEA. CDR3 length: 13 amino acids. The V end was cut by 7 bases, the J end by 0 bases, with 7 bases between. CDR3 coding DNA: TGCAGCGGTATTAGCTCTGGGGCCAACGTCCTGACTTTC. It specifies CSGISSGANVLTF. Full variable domain (missing parts from reference TRBV29-1 and TRBJ2-6): SAVISQKPSRDICQRGTSLTIQCQVDSQVTMMFWYRQQPGQSLTLIATANQGSEATYESGFVIDKFPISRPNLTFSTLTVSNMSPEDSSIYLCSGISSGANVLTFGAGSRLTVL.

The J gene is TRBJ1-2, the V gene TRBV10-3; tentatively, D is TRBD1 (6 bases). Trimming pared 8 bases from V and 5 bases from J, leaving 15 bases between. CDR1 and CDR2 from the germline V gene are ENHRY and SYGVKD. This CDR3 is built from 13 residues. CDR3 loop: CAILRTDDYGYTF. The CDR3 DNA sequence: TGTGCCATCTTAAGGACAGACGATTATGGCTACACCTTC.

The V gene is TRBV4-1, the J gene TRBJ1-2; D call uncertain. Germline V gene data show CDR1 as MGHRA and CDR2 as YSYEKL. CDR3 length: 14 residues. V lost 1 base and J 4 bases, leaving 10 bases between the germline ends. CDR3 sequence (DNA): TGCGCCAGCAGCCAAGCAGGAGGGCTCTATGGCTACACCTTC. Translating gives CASSQAGGLYGYTF.

The chain joins TRBV2 to TRBJ1-2, with D unclear. This CDR3 has 14 residues. V was clipped by 4 bases and J by 2 bases, with 11 bases between them. From germline, CDR1 is SNHLY and CDR2 FYNNEI. CDR3 in DNA: TGTGCCAGCAGTGTGCCCGGCGCGAACTATGGCTACACCTTC. Translated: CASSVPGANYGYTF.